This T cell receptor (beta chain) was identified in a study of early T cells in non-severe SARS-CoV-2 infection. Individual cDNA molecules received unique molecular identifiers during library preparation. TCRdb reanalysed the 5' RACE reads using MiXCR and keeps one entry per CDR3 protein. This table has around 39,000 distinct CDR3 sequences, about 7.4% appearing once. This clonotype was observed a few times. The sequence came from an adult who was a healthcare worker with PCR-confirmed SARS-CoV-2 infection or an uninfected control (not recorded which). The source was whole blood, collected at baseline.

The CDR3 protein is CASSQGPTGPLSSYEQYF. In nucleotides, the CDR3 is TGTGCCAGCAGCCAGGGGCCCACGGGGCCGTTGAGCTCCTACGAGCAGTACTTC. The chain is built from TRBV3-1 and TRBJ2-7; D tentatively fits TRBD1 or TRBD2 (5 bases each). The V gene lost 3 bases and the J gene lost 0 bases, with 21 bases spanning the gap. Germline values: CDR1 LGHDT, CDR2 YNNKEL (reference sequence). CDR3 length: 18 residues.